Following are 12 T cell receptor beta chains from one sample sequenced in a study of OX40 agonist ivuxolimab in advanced cancers. Measured with immunoSEQ multiplex PCR; TCRdb has only the in-frame clones, and not every one. The sample yields around 78,000 clones, about nine tenths seen once. The input for sequencing was CD4+ or CD8+ T cells sorted from blood, taken in a trial of the OX40 agonist ivuxolimab. Source of these receptors: an adult with an advanced solid tumor such as melanoma, head and neck, liver or kidney cancer.

The V and J genes are TRBV27 and TRBJ1-2; D call uncertain. Trimming took off 5 bases at V and 0 bases at J, with 7 bases between the two ends. The CDR3 is made up of 13 amino acids. Per the germline V gene, CDR1 is MNHEY and CDR2 is SMNVEV (reference sequence). In DNA, the CDR3 is TGTGCCAGCAGTCCTCGAGCTAACTATGGCTACACCTTC. This sequence encodes CASSPRANYGYTF.

The chain employs TRBV5-1 and TRBJ2-1; 11 positions match TRBD1. Germline V gene sequence: CDR1 SGHRS, CDR2 YFSETQ. Germline trimming cut 0 bases from V and 7 bases from J; bases unmatched to any gene: 6. The CDR3 sequence is 16 residues long. Written as DNA, the CDR3 is TGCGCCAGCAGCTTGGCCGGGACAGGGGGATTTAATGAGCAGTTCTTC. Translation gives CASSLAGTGGFNEQFF. Filled out from reference TRBV5-1 and TRBJ2-1, the complete variable domain reads KAGVTQTPRYLIKTRGQQVTLSCSPISGHRSVSWYQQTPGQGLQFLFEYFSETQRNKGNFPGRFSGRQFSNSRSEMNVSTLELGDSALYLCASSLAGTGGFNEQFFGPGTRLTVL.

The rearrangement joins TRBV7-7 to TRBJ1-4; D is unresolved. Per the germline V gene, CDR1 is SSHAT and CDR2 is FNYEAQ (reference sequence). The CDR3 has 13 residues. Trimming removed 1 base from V and 5 bases from J, with 5 bases in between. CDR3 sequence: CASSLGPNEKLFF. CDR3 sequence (DNA): TGTGCCAGCAGCTTAGGGCCGAATGAAAAACTGTTTTTT.

The CDR3 loop reads CASSQDSRVTNEKLFF. DNA for the CDR3: TGCGCCAGCAGCCAAGATAGCAGGGTCACTAATGAAAAACTGTTTTTT. This sequence joins TRBV4-1 and TRBJ1-4, with a possible D match to TRBD1 (5 bases). The V gene lost 0 bases and the J gene lost 2 bases, with 10 bases spanning the gap. From germline, CDR1 is MGHRA and CDR2 YSYEKL. The CDR3 consists of 16 residues.

The CDR3 reads CASSSRSHLAGPRNEQFF. The DNA for the CDR3 is TGTGCCAGCAGCTCCCGATCCCATCTAGCGGGCCCTCGCAATGAGCAGTTCTTC. The J gene is TRBJ2-1, the V gene TRBV11-1; TRBD2 matches 8 bases. The CDR3 extends over 18 amino acids. After removal of 4 bases from V and 6 bases from J, the junction contained 17 bases not matched to a gene. The germline V gene has CDR1 SGHAT and CDR2 FQDESV (reference sequence).

This chain joins TRBV11-2 and TRBJ2-3; 14 nucleotides line up with TRBD2. V lost 5 bases and J lost 4; bases outside the gene matches: 11. The CDR3 loop spans 18 amino acids. Per germline, CDR1 SGHAT and CDR2 FQNNGV. CDR3 sequence: CASSTRLAGGLGADTQYF. The CDR3 region has the DNA TGTGCCAGCAGCACCAGACTAGCGGGAGGGCTGGGGGCAGATACGCAGTATTTT.

V gene TRBV7-6 combines with J gene TRBJ1-2; D is ambiguous. The germline CDR1 and CDR2 sequences are SGHVS and FNYEAQ. V was pared by 5 bases and J by 3 bases, with 13 bases between. The CDR3 is made up of 14 amino acids. This CDR3 is CASSPTPSDYGYTF. For the CDR3, the DNA is TGTGCCAGCAGCCCGACACCGTCGGACTATGGCTACACCTTC.

The V call is TRBV28, the J call TRBJ2-5, with D perhaps TRBD2 (6 bases). Germline V gene data show CDR1 as MDHEN and CDR2 as SYDVKM. Deletions cut 5 bases from V and 7 bases from J, with 11 bases between. The CDR3 loop spans 12 amino acids. DNA of the CDR3: TGTGCCAGCAGTGGAGGGGTTCGGACCCAGTACTTC. This gives the protein CASSGGVRTQYF.

This sequence joins TRBV6-1 and TRBJ1-1; the D is unclear. Between the trimmed V and J ends, which lost 6 bases and 0 bases, there was a span of 11 bases. In germline, CDR1 is MNHNS, CDR2 SASEGT. The CDR3 sequence is 14 residues long. DNA for the CDR3: TGTGCCAGCAGGATGACAAACATGAACACTGAAGCTTTCTTT. Protein: CASRMTNMNTEAFF.

The chain carries TRBV27 and TRBJ1-2, with 10 bases identical to TRBD1. The trim removed 3 bases at V and 8 bases at J, leaving 9 bases unmatched. This CDR3 is built from 15 residues. CDR1 MNHEY and CDR2 SMNVEV come from the germline V gene (reference sequence). The CDR3 DNA reads TGTGCCAGCAGTTTCGGGACAGGGGCCGAGGGGGGCTACACCTTC. Protein product: CASSFGTGAEGGYTF.

The CDR3 bases are TGTGCCAGCAGTGATTTAACTAGCGGAACCTCCTACAATGAGCAGTTCTTC. Amino acids: CASSDLTSGTSYNEQFF. This sequence joins TRBV6-1 and TRBJ2-1; the match to TRBD2 covers 8 bases. Germline CDR1 and CDR2: MNHNS and SASEGT. The CDR3 extends over 17 amino acids. The J segment lost 0 bases and the V segment lost 3 bases, leaving 7 bases of the junction unmatched.

This chain uses TRBV19 with TRBJ1-2; 8 bases line up with TRBD1. CDR3 length: 15 residues. In germline, CDR1 is LNHDA, CDR2 SQIVND (reference sequence). V lost 4 bases, J lost 7 bases, and 11 bases stayed unmatched. The CDR3 coding sequence is TGTGCCAGTAGTAAAGGTTCGGGACAGGCTTTTGGCTACACCTTC. Amino acids: CASSKGSGQAFGYTF.